What follows are 24 T cell receptor beta chains derived from one specimen sequenced in a study of blood T cell repertoires in COVID-19. Repertoires were generated with immunoSEQ multiplex PCR, while TCRdb's copy carries only in-frame clones and drops some. The sample yields 180,000 or so clones, about 83% seen once. Sequenced input: PBMCs or T cells enriched from blood (not recorded which). The receptor set was obtained from a man aged 35-49 years with acute COVID-19.

V gene TRBV24-1 combines with J gene TRBJ1-2; the D is unclear. Trimming cost V 4 bases and J 2 bases, with 7 bases left between them. CDR1 is KGHDR and CDR2 is SFDVKD in the germline V gene. This CDR3 spans 13 amino acids. CDR3 nucleotides: TGTGCCACCAGTGACACTCCCAACTATGGCTACACCTTC. Amino acids: CATSDTPNYGYTF.

The CDR3, as DNA: TGTGCCAGCAGCTTAACCGGGACAGGGTATGGGACCCAGTACTTC. Translation: CASSLTGTGYGTQYF. This chain uses TRBV7-2 with TRBJ2-5; 9 nucleotides align to TRBD1. There are 15 residues in the CDR3. V shed 2 bases, J shed 7 bases, and the junction held 8 bases outside the gene matches. The germline V gene has CDR1 SGHTA and CDR2 FQGNSA.

This rearrangement joins TRBV6-6 to TRBJ2-7; D uncertain. Germline CDR1 is MNHNY and CDR2 is SVGAGI (reference sequence). The CDR3 loop spans 12 amino acids. Trimming left V 2 bases short and J 6 bases short, with 8 bases between. The CDR3 reads CASSYPNPEQYF. CDR3 bases: TGTGCCAGCAGTTACCCTAACCCCGAGCAGTACTTC.

This sequence joins TRBV23-1 and TRBJ2-1; D not resolved. TRBV23-1 belongs to the ORF category, with a function that is uncertain. Trimming removed 4 bases from V and 7 bases from J, with 11 bases in between. There are 13 residues in the CDR3. As DNA, the CDR3 is TGCGCCAGCAGTCGGGCCGACGATAATGAGCAGTTCTTC. Amino acid sequence: CASSRADDNEQFF.

The chain uses TRBV7-9 and TRBJ1-1; maybe TRBD1 (5 bases). The CDR3 runs 13 residues. The V gene's germline CDR1 is SEHNR and CDR2 FQNEAQ (reference sequence). V lost 2 bases and J lost 5, with 9 bases in between. CDR3 loop: CASSLNQGTEAFF. The CDR3 DNA follows: TGTGCCAGCAGCTTAAATCAGGGAACTGAAGCTTTCTTT.

The chain uses TRBV3-1 (or the pseudogene TRBV3-2) and TRBJ2-7, with 7 bases identical to TRBD2. Germline V gene sequence: CDR1 LGHDT, CDR2 YNNKEL (reference sequence). This CDR3 contains 16 residues. V dropped 4 bases and J dropped 2; count of bases not matched to a gene: 11. The CDR3 DNA sequence: TGTGCCAGCAGCCTTAGTTGGGGGGGGACTACCTACGAGCAGTACTTC. It is translated as CASSLSWGGTTYEQYF.

The rearrangement joins TRBV12-3 or TRBV12-4 to TRBJ1-2; TRBD1 agrees at 9 bases. This CDR3 is built from 13 residues. V dropped 7 bases and J dropped 8; count of bases not matched to a gene: 8. CDR3 sequence (DNA): TGTGCCAGCATCCCGGGACAGGGAAGAGGCTACACCTTC. Amino acids: CASIPGQGRGYTF.

This rearrangement joins TRBV7-3 to TRBJ2-2; TRBD2 is a possible D gene (6 bases). Germline V gene sequence: CDR1 SGHTA, CDR2 FQGTGA. Trimming pared 5 bases from V and 1 base from J, leaving 14 bases between. CDR3 size: 16 residues. CDR3 protein: CASSPEGGRNTGELFF. The CDR3 DNA reads as TGTGCCAGCAGCCCCGAGGGAGGAAGGAACACCGGGGAGCTGTTTTTT.

This CDR3 is CAWSVPGLAGGSVPLAQYF. The CDR3 nucleotides read TGTGCCTGGAGTGTTCCGGGACTAGCGGGAGGGAGTGTCCCCTTGGCGCAGTACTTC. The V call is TRBV30, the J call TRBJ2-7; 16 nucleotides align to TRBD2. V dropped 0 bases and J dropped 9; count of bases not matched to a gene: 17. Germline values: CDR1 GTSNPN, CDR2 SVGIG (reference sequence). The CDR3 is 19 amino acids.

This chain joins TRBV29-1 and TRBJ1-1, with D perhaps TRBD1 (5 bases). The CDR3 is 13 amino acids. V lost 6 bases, J lost 6 bases, and 17 bases lay in between. From germline, CDR1 is SQVTM and CDR2 ANQGSEA. The CDR3 loop is CSVADPKGAEAFF. CDR3 sequence (DNA): TGCAGCGTGGCCGACCCCAAAGGGGCTGAAGCTTTCTTT.

The chain combines TRBV5-6 with TRBJ2-7; 9 nucleotides agree with TRBD2. This CDR3 is 18 amino acids long. V trimming: 4 bases; J trimming: 2 bases; junction bases outside the gene matches: 16. CDR1 SGHDT and CDR2 YYEEEE come from the germline V gene. CDR3 bases: TGTGCCAGCAGCAAAGGGATTCGGGTAGCGGGAGAACCCTACGAGCAGTACTTC. Its protein product is CASSKGIRVAGEPYEQYF.

The V call is TRBV7-3, the J call TRBJ1-1; 7 nucleotides align to TRBD1. The CDR3 length is 14 residues. V was clipped by 4 bases and J by 0 bases; unmatched bases: 2. Germline V lookup: CDR1 SGHTA, CDR2 FQGTGA. The DNA of the CDR3 is TGTGCCAGCAGCTCGGACAGGATGAACACTGAAGCTTTCTTT. Protein sequence: CASSSDRMNTEAFF.

This chain connects TRBV29-1 to TRBJ2-1; 7 bases map to TRBD1. Germline V gene sequence: CDR1 SQVTM, CDR2 ANQGSEA. V was pared by 7 bases and J by 7 bases, with 7 bases of the junction left unmatched. There are 12 residues in the CDR3. CDR3 nucleotide sequence: TGCAGCGCCGACAGGGCGGGTAATGAGCAGTTCTTC. Its protein product is CSADRAGNEQFF.

V usage is TRBV5-1 and J usage is TRBJ1-1, with D unclear. The length of the CDR3 is 13 residues. V was cut by 4 bases and J by 3 bases, with 10 bases left in between. CDR1 and CDR2 (germline): SGHRS, YFSETQ. CDR3 amino acids: CASSVDTDTEAFF. The CDR3 region has the DNA TGCGCCAGCAGCGTTGACACGGACACTGAAGCTTTCTTT.

V is TRBV29-1 and J is TRBJ1-2; D remains unclear. Germline V lookup: CDR1 SQVTM, CDR2 ANQGSEA. Trimming stripped 1 base from V and 7 bases from J, with 4 bases between. The CDR3 covers 10 residues. CDR3 coding DNA: TGCAGCGTTGAAGGCGGTGGCTACACCTTC. Translated, it gives CSVEGGGYTF.

The J gene is TRBJ1-6, the V gene TRBV6-5; D is possibly TRBD1 (6 bases). Germline V lookup: CDR1 MNHEY, CDR2 SVGAGI. The CDR3 is 15 amino acids. With 6 bases removed from V and 7 bases from J, the gap between germline ends came to 16 bases. CDR3 in amino acids: CASRPPGQRNSPLHF. The CDR3, as DNA: TGTGCCAGCAGGCCTCCGGGACAAAGGAATTCACCCCTCCACTTT.

This clone was seen just once. The CDR3 reads CASSIGREGEFF. The CDR3, as DNA: TGTGCCAGTAGTATAGGTAGGGAGGGGGAGTTCTTC. This chain connects TRBV19 to TRBJ2-1; weak D call: TRBD2 (7 bases). Germline assignment: CDR1 LNHDA and CDR2 SQIVND (reference sequence). The ends were cut back, 1 base at V and 14 bases at J, with 12 bases in the middle. The CDR3 runs to 12 residues.

The genes are TRBV29-1 and TRBJ1-5, with D possibly TRBD1 on 5 matching bases. Trimming removed 6 bases from V and 6 bases from J, with 12 bases in between. CDR1 and CDR2 from the germline V gene are SQVTM and ANQGSEA. CDR3 size: 12 residues. The CDR3 bases are TGCAGCGTGGGGGGGGGTGGTCAGCCCCAGCATTTT. It codes for CSVGGGGQPQHF. The whole variable domain, filled in from reference TRBV29-1 and TRBJ1-5, reads SAVISQKPSRDICQRGTSLTIQCQVDSQVTMMFWYRQQPGQSLTLIATANQGSEATYESGFVIDKFPISRPNLTFSTLTVSNMSPEDSSIYLCSVGGGGQPQHFGDGTRLSIL.

The chain couples TRBV5-1 to TRBJ1-5; D gene uncertain. V lost 0 bases to trimming and J lost 2 bases, with 12 bases between them. Germline lookup yields CDR1 SGHRS and CDR2 YFSETQ. CDR3 length: 16 amino acids. The CDR3 loop is CASSLEGFGGNQPQHF. The CDR3 coding sequence is TGCGCCAGCAGCTTGGAAGGTTTCGGGGGCAATCAGCCCCAGCATTTT.

V usage is TRBV7-2 and J usage is TRBJ2-7; 8 bases match TRBD1. The CDR3 runs 15 residues. From germline, CDR1 is SGHTA and CDR2 FQGNSA. The V segment lost 4 bases and the J segment 0 bases; nucleotides outside the gene matches: 5. DNA for the CDR3: TGTGCCAGCAGCTCGCGGACAGGGTTCTCCTACGAGCAGTACTTC. As protein: CASSSRTGFSYEQYF.

This clone was recorded a few times. V is TRBV6-5 and J is TRBJ2-7; D unresolved. The CDR3 spans 13 residues. The V end was cut by 10 bases, the J end by 0 bases, with 13 bases between. The germline gives CDR1 MNHEY, CDR2 SVGAGI. CDR3 amino acids: CATSLTGSYEQYF. The CDR3 region has the DNA TGTGCCACCTCCCTAACGGGCTCCTACGAGCAGTACTTC.

The rearrangement links TRBV28 to TRBJ1-5, with 9 bases fitting TRBD1. Germline lookup yields CDR1 MDHEN and CDR2 SYDVKM. CDR3 length: 14 residues. V trimming: 3 bases; J trimming: 9 bases; junction bases outside the gene matches: 6. In DNA form, the CDR3 reads TGTGCCAGCAGTTTTTCGGACAGGGGAGGGCCCCAGCATTTT. Its protein product is CASSFSDRGGPQHF.

This chain connects TRBV5-1 to TRBJ1-2; 10 bases are a match to TRBD1. Per germline, CDR1 SGHRS and CDR2 YFSETQ. J gave up 6 bases and V 3 bases, and 14 bases lay outside the gene matches. The CDR3 runs 17 residues. CDR3 sequence: CASSWGDRGLPSDGYTF. The CDR3 bases are TGCGCCAGCAGCTGGGGGGACAGGGGATTACCCTCGGATGGCTACACCTTC. Using reference TRBV5-1 and TRBJ1-2 for the parts outside the CDR3, the full variable domain is KAGVTQTPRYLIKTRGQQVTLSCSPISGHRSVSWYQQTPGQGLQFLFEYFSETQRNKGNFPGRFSGRQFSNSRSEMNVSTLELGDSALYLCASSWGDRGLPSDGYTFGSGTRLTVV.

V and J are TRBV15 and TRBJ1-1; TRBD1 is a possible D gene (5 bases). V lost 3 bases to trimming and J lost 4 bases, with 15 bases between them. The CDR3 has 15 amino acids. Per the germline V gene, CDR1 is LNHNV and CDR2 is YYDKDF (reference sequence). The CDR3 DNA is TGTGCCACCAGCAGCAAACCCGGGGGAGGCACTGAAGCTTTCTTT. The encoded protein is CATSSKPGGGTEAFF.